This T cell receptor beta chain was profiled in a study of cytomegalovirus exposure and HLA in healthy donors. General study results and limits: The study recorded 164 TCR beta chains that were cytomegalovirus-associated.

Trimming removed 3 bases at V and 8 bases at J, with 16 bases between. CDR3 length: 14 amino acids. From germline, CDR1 is GTSNPN and CDR2 SVGIG (reference sequence). The PCR employed 60 Vbeta primers together with 13 Jbeta primers. Using immunoSEQ multiplex PCR, the repertoire was profiled, and TCRdb retains in-frame clones only, with some absent. Of some 130,000 clones in the sample, 65% to 85% were seen once. As concerns this clone: Its cognate antigen is unknown.

The source is a man between 18 and 29 years old in good health and CMV-seronegative. The rearrangement uses TRBV30 and TRBJ1-4; D is possibly TRBD1 (6 bases). Sequencing used PBMCs. CDR3 region: CAWSPTGLGEKLFF. CDR3 bases: TGTGCCTGGAGCCCGACAGGATTAGGGGAAAAACTGTTTTTT.